Listed here are 25 T cell receptor beta chains from one sample, sequenced in a study of T-cell memory formation after mild COVID-19. TCRdb redid the calling of the 5' RACE reads with MiXCR, one entry per CDR3 protein. The sample holds about 560,000 distinct CDR3 sequences, about 22% seen once. Material for sequencing was PBMCs or a T cell subset sorted from them (not recorded which). The receptors derive from an adult woman who had mild COVID-19 (a few samples of this study predate the infection). Cell type and time point are not known.

This clonotype was detected only a few times. The chain recombines TRBV4-1 with TRBJ1-2; 7 nucleotides match TRBD1. CDR3 size: 13 residues. Germline V CDR1 and CDR2: MGHRA, YSYEKL. Losses at the gene ends were 1 base for V and 5 bases for J; bases not matched to a gene: 1. The CDR3 DNA reads TGCGCCAGCAGCCAAGCGACAGGGTATGGCTACACCTTC. Protein sequence: CASSQATGYGYTF.

This clonotype was counted only a few times. This chain links TRBV7-9 with TRBJ2-1; unclear D gene. The germline gives CDR1 SEHNR, CDR2 FQNEAQ (reference sequence). With 2 bases removed from V and 8 bases from J, the gap between germline ends came to 1 base. CDR3 length: 10 residues. CDR3 sequence (DNA): TGTGCCAGCAGCTTATATGAGCAGTTCTTC. It specifies CASSLYEQFF. Supplemented by reference TRBV7-9 and TRBJ2-1, the full variable domain reads DTGVSQNPRHKITKRGQNVTFRCDPISEHNRLYWYRQTLGQGPEFLTYFQNEAQLEKSRLLSDRFSAERPKGSFSTLEIQRTEQGDSAMYLCASSLYEQFFGPGTRLTVL.

The V gene is TRBV7-3, the J gene TRBJ2-1; TRBD2 agrees at 13 bases. The ends lost 4 bases at V and 5 bases at J; junction bases unmatched: 2. Germline V CDR1 and CDR2: SGHTA, FQGTGA. This CDR3 region has 15 residues. CDR3 bases: TGTGCCAGCAGCTCCGGGACTAGCGGGGACAATGAGCAGTTCTTC. Translating it yields CASSSGTSGDNEQFF.

The chain employs TRBV6-4 and TRBJ1-1; D remains unclear. Trimming took off 3 bases at V and 0 bases at J, with 8 bases between the two ends. Looked up from germline, CDR1 is MRHNA and CDR2 is SNTAGT. The CDR3 length is 14 residues. The chain's CDR3 is CASSEDGVNTEAFF. The DNA of the CDR3 is TGTGCCAGCAGTGAAGACGGAGTGAACACTGAAGCTTTCTTT.

This clonotype was counted a few times. The CDR3 loop is CSGTTYNEQFF. The CDR3, as DNA: TGCAGCGGGACTACTTACAATGAGCAGTTCTTC. This rearrangement joins TRBV29-1 to TRBJ2-1, with D perhaps TRBD2 (6 bases). Germline CDR1 is SQVTM and CDR2 is ANQGSEA. The V gene lost 7 bases and the J gene lost 4 bases, with 8 bases spanning the gap. This CDR3 spans 11 amino acids.

This sequence joins TRBV5-6 and TRBJ2-5; D ambiguous. Trimming shortened V by 2 bases and J by 3 bases, and 8 bases separated the two germline ends. CDR3 length: 13 residues. The germline gives CDR1 SGHDT, CDR2 YYEEEE. CDR3 amino acids: CASSFSTEETQYF. The DNA of the CDR3 is TGTGCCAGCAGCTTCTCGACGGAAGAGACCCAGTACTTC.

A few counts support this clonotype. This rearrangement joins TRBV29-1 to TRBJ1-1, with 7 bases aligning to TRBD1. CDR1 is SQVTM, CDR2 ANQGSEA, per germline. With V trimmed by 6 bases and J by 0 bases, 7 bases remained unmatched. CDR3 size: 14 residues. The chain's CDR3 is CSVNRGLMNTEAFF. In nucleotides, the CDR3 is TGCAGCGTGAACAGGGGCCTCATGAACACTGAAGCTTTCTTT.

This sequence joins TRBV9 and TRBJ2-3, with 7 bases identical to TRBD2. Germline assignment: CDR1 SGDLS and CDR2 YYNGEE. The length of the CDR3 is 14 residues. J gave up 2 bases and V 3 bases, and 3 bases lay outside the gene matches. CDR3: CASSEAGDTDTQYF. CDR3 nucleotides: TGTGCCAGCAGCGAGGCGGGAGACACAGATACGCAGTATTTT. Filled out from reference TRBV9 and TRBJ2-3, the complete variable domain reads DSGVTQTPKHLITATGQRVTLRCSPRSGDLSVYWYQQSLDQGLQFLIQYYNGEERAKGNILERFSAQQFPDLHSELNLSSLELGDSALYFCASSEAGDTDTQYFGPGTRLTVL.

The chain uses TRBV6-5 and TRBJ2-7, with 12 bases that match TRBD2. V was clipped by 6 bases and J by 2 bases; unmatched bases: 5. Germline CDR1 MNHEY, CDR2 SVGAGI. The CDR3 has 15 amino acids. This CDR3 is CASSPLAGGTYEQYF. CDR3 coding DNA: TGTGCCAGCAGCCCACTAGCGGGGGGAACCTACGAGCAGTACTTC.

This clonotype was detected only a few times. The chain carries TRBV7-9 and TRBJ2-1; 9 positions match TRBD1. This CDR3 is built from 16 residues. V lost 3 bases, J lost 7 bases, and 10 bases stayed unmatched. From germline, CDR1 is SEHNR and CDR2 FQNEAQ (reference sequence). DNA for the CDR3: TGTGCCAGCAGCTTGGCCCTCGGACAGGGGCTGAATGAGCAGTTCTTC. It translates to CASSLALGQGLNEQFF.

This clonotype appeared a few times. The chain couples TRBV7-9 to TRBJ2-7; D remains ambiguous. The CDR3 is made up of 13 amino acids. The V end lost 0 bases, the J end lost 5 bases, and 8 bases lay between the germline ends. CDR1 SEHNR and CDR2 FQNEAQ come from the germline V gene (reference sequence). The CDR3 spells CASSLAPRHEQYF. CDR3 DNA sequence: TGTGCCAGCAGCTTAGCCCCGAGACACGAGCAGTACTTC.

V is TRBV4-1 and J is TRBJ2-3, with TRBD2 as a possible D gene (5 bases). There are 16 residues in the CDR3. Trimming stripped 4 bases from V and 8 bases from J, with 22 bases between. In germline, CDR1 is MGHRA, CDR2 YSYEKL. CDR3 in amino acids: CASSPEARGIYSTQYF. The CDR3 DNA sequence: TGCGCCAGCAGCCCAGAGGCCCGGGGAATCTATAGTACGCAGTATTTT.

The chain employs TRBV14 and TRBJ2-7; 9 nucleotides align to TRBD1. The CDR3 covers 17 residues. V lost 5 bases, J lost 2 bases, and 13 bases stayed unmatched. The germline CDR1 and CDR2 sequences are SGHDN and FVKESK. The CDR3 DNA reads TGTGCCAGCAGCTCACTAACAGGGGGCTCCCCTACCTACGAGCAGTACTTC. The encoded protein is CASSSLTGGSPTYEQYF.

The J gene is TRBJ1-2, the V gene TRBV3-1; D gene unclear. Trimming took 1 base from V and 8 from J, leaving 17 bases between them. The CDR3 consists of 15 residues. Germline V gives CDR1 LGHDT, CDR2 YNNKEL (reference sequence). The CDR3 here is CASSQGGPETLGYTF. The CDR3 DNA reads as TGTGCCAGCAGCCAAGGTGGACCTGAAACGTTGGGCTACACCTTC.

This clonotype was observed at least ten times. The chain combines TRBV7-6 with TRBJ2-1; D may be TRBD1 (6 bases). Germline lookup yields CDR1 SGHVS and CDR2 FNYEAQ. The CDR3 length is 14 residues. V was trimmed by 4 bases and J by 2 bases, leaving 9 bases between them. This CDR3 reads CASSSRGPYNEQFF. CDR3 sequence (DNA): TGTGCCAGCAGCTCCAGGGGCCCCTACAATGAGCAGTTCTTC.

The CDR3, as DNA: TGTGCCAGCAGCGTAGAGGGGACTCGAAGCTACGAGCAGTACTTC. Residues: CASSVEGTRSYEQYF. This sequence joins TRBV9 and TRBJ2-7; tentative D call: TRBD2 (6 bases). Looked up from germline, CDR1 is SGDLS and CDR2 is YYNGEE. V lost 0 bases, J lost 3 bases, and 13 bases lay in between. CDR3 size: 15 residues.

The chain couples TRBV11-2 to TRBJ2-5, with 7 bases lining up with TRBD1. Germline lookup yields CDR1 SGHAT and CDR2 FQNNGV. The length of the CDR3 is 15 residues. V lost 5 bases and J lost 5; bases outside the gene matches: 11. CDR3 nucleotides: TGTGCCAGCAGCCGAAGCTTGCCGGACAGGGAGACCCAGTACTTC. It translates to CASSRSLPDRETQYF. The complete variable domain, with remaining parts taken from reference TRBV11-2 and TRBJ2-5, reads EAGVAQSPRYKIIEKRQSVAFWCNPISGHATLYWYQQILGQGPKLLIQFQNNGVVDDSQLPKDRFSAERLKGVDSTLKIQPAKLEDSAVYLCASSRSLPDRETQYFGPGTRLLVL.

This clonotype was observed a handful of times. The rearrangement links TRBV12-3 or TRBV12-4 to TRBJ1-1, with TRBD1 as a possible D gene (5 bases). This CDR3 spans 15 amino acids. The V end was cut by 6 bases, the J end by 3 bases, with 17 bases between. CDR3 coding DNA: TGTGCCAGCAGGTCCGGGGGTTTAGGTGACACTGAAGCTTTCTTT. Amino acid sequence: CASRSGGLGDTEAFF.

This chain connects TRBV12-3 or TRBV12-4 to TRBJ2-5, with a weak D call TRBD1 (5 bases). This CDR3 has 13 amino acids. Deletions cut 4 bases from V and 5 bases from J, with 11 bases between. This chain's CDR3 is CASSSQGLETQYF. The DNA for the CDR3 is TGTGCCAGCAGTTCGCAGGGATTGGAGACCCAGTACTTC.

There are a few counts of this clonotype. V and J are TRBV7-8 and TRBJ2-1, with 13 bases matching TRBD2. V lost 4 bases to trimming and J lost 12 bases; unmatched junction nucleotides: 9. Germline V gives CDR1 SGHVS, CDR2 FQNEAQ. The CDR3 loop spans 15 amino acids. The CDR3: CASSSGLAGAHTQFF. For the CDR3, the DNA is TGTGCCAGCAGCTCCGGACTAGCGGGGGCCCATACGCAGTTCTTC.

The chain recombines TRBV6-2 or TRBV6-3 with TRBJ2-3; 9 nucleotides line up with TRBD2. This CDR3 region has 15 residues. V shed 3 bases and J 6 bases; nucleotides not matched to a gene: 7. Germline V gene data show CDR1 as MNHEY and CDR2 as SVGEGT. The CDR3 coding sequence is TGTGCCAGCAGTTATCCTAGCGGGAATGGGGATACGCAGTATTTT. Translating gives CASSYPSGNGDTQYF.

The V and J genes are TRBV4-1 and TRBJ2-7, with no clear D. Germline V gene lookup returns CDR1 MGHRA and CDR2 YSYEKL. The length of the CDR3 is 17 residues. The V end lost 2 bases, the J end lost 5 bases, and 22 bases lay between the germline ends. The CDR3 loop is CASSQWVGSGQVHEQYF. The DNA of the CDR3 is TGCGCCAGCAGCCAATGGGTTGGCTCCGGGCAGGTCCACGAGCAGTACTTC.

V is TRBV12-3 or TRBV12-4 and J is TRBJ2-7; D is unclear. V was cut by 0 bases and J by 4 bases, with 13 bases left in between. The CDR3 extends over 15 amino acids. The CDR3 spells CASSLARGPTYEQYF. The CDR3 DNA reads as TGTGCCAGCAGTTTAGCGCGTGGTCCCACTTACGAGCAGTACTTC.

This clonotype has just a few counts. The rearrangement uses TRBV7-2 and TRBJ1-1; 8 nucleotides match TRBD1. The germline CDR1 and CDR2 sequences are SGHTA and FQGNSA. V was clipped by 6 bases and J by 7 bases; unmatched bases: 7. This CDR3 comprises 13 residues. Written as DNA, the CDR3 is TGTGCCAGCAGTCCCGGACAGGGAGATGAAGCTTTCTTT. It is translated as CASSPGQGDEAFF.

This clonotype was counted between two and nine times. The rearrangement joins TRBV19 to TRBJ2-1; the D gene is possibly TRBD2 (6 bases). Trimming cost V 2 bases and J 4 bases, with 9 bases left between them. CDR3 length equals 14 residues. Germline V CDR1 and CDR2: LNHDA, SQIVND (reference sequence). The chain's CDR3 is CASSISGPYNEQFF. Here the CDR3 DNA reads TGTGCCAGTAGTATAAGCGGGCCTTACAATGAGCAGTTCTTC.